The clone carrying this TCR beta chain has a count of ten or more. As yet, its antigen is unknown. RNA transcripts served as the template for amplifying TCR beta CDR3 regions. Carried out on the TCR CDR3, a first-round RT-PCR used the HTBI primer set. TCRdb redid the calling of the multiplex PCR reads with MiXCR, one entry per CDR3 protein. Of hundreds of thousands of distinct CDR3 sequences listed, about 15% are singletons. These data originate in a study of T cells in Graves' hyperthyroidism and ophthalmopathy. In the study overall: Peripheral blood was collected at initial diagnosis, before any treatment.

The PBMCs were sourced from fresh peripheral blood (around 9.3 ml). General study findings and limits: Model predictions of ophthalmopathy came a median roughly 6.7 months before onset. In blood, most of the thyroid clonotypes expanded above 0.001 were also present.

This clonotype originated in a woman in her thirties or forties with Graves' ophthalmopathy. The sequenced sample was blood.

CDR3 DNA: TGTGCCAGCAGTCGATCAGGAAACACCATATATTTT. Residues: CASSRSGNTIYF. The V call is TRBV6-2 or TRBV6-3, the J call TRBJ1-3, with D uncertain. The CDR3 is 12 residues long. CDR1 and CDR2 (germline): MNHEY, SVGEGT. V dropped 5 bases and J dropped 4 bases, with 6 bases sitting between them.